Following are 30 T cell receptor beta chains from one sample sequenced in a study of CD8 T cells in ankylosing spondylitis. TCRdb reanalysed the 5' RACE reads using MiXCR and keeps one entry per CDR3 protein. Of about 440,000 distinct CDR3 sequences listed, approximately 17% are singletons. Their target antigens are unknown. Study findings and constraints: It appeared that ankylosing spondylitis blood was characterized by a TCR beta motif of under ten highly homologous variants.

Input material: blood, either unsorted or a sorted T cell fraction (not recorded which). These receptors were obtained from a male donor with ankylosing spondylitis.

This clonotype was seen more than once but under ten times. The V call is TRBV20-1, the J call TRBJ1-4; weak D call: TRBD1 (5 bases). V gave up 1 base and J gave up 2 bases, with 11 bases separating them. CDR1 and CDR2 from the germline V gene are DFQATT and SNEGSKA (reference sequence). The CDR3 totals 15 residues. Written as DNA, the CDR3 is TGCAGTGCTAGAGCCGCAGGGACTACTAATGAAAAACTGTTTTTT. It is translated as CSARAAGTTNEKLFF.

This sequence joins TRBV19 and TRBJ1-1; D is unresolved. This CDR3 is 16 amino acids long. Germline values: CDR1 LNHDA, CDR2 SQIVND (reference sequence). V was pared by 3 bases and J by 1 base, with 15 bases between. DNA of the CDR3: TGTGCCAGTAGTATCAATCAAATCGGTACGAACACTGAAGCTTTCTTT. It codes for CASSINQIGTNTEAFF.

The chain combines TRBV9 with TRBJ2-2; TRBD2 agrees at 11 bases. The germline V gene encodes CDR1 SGDLS and CDR2 YYNGEE. V shed 1 base and J 6 bases; nucleotides not matched to a gene: 5. CDR3 size: 16 residues. The CDR3 region has the DNA TGTGCCAGCAGCGTACGACTAGCGGGATTAGCCGGGGAGCTGTTTTTT. Its protein product is CASSVRLAGLAGELFF. Complete variable domain (other parts from reference TRBV9 and TRBJ2-2): DSGVTQTPKHLITATGQRVTLRCSPRSGDLSVYWYQQSLDQGLQFLIQYYNGEERAKGNILERFSAQQFPDLHSELNLSSLELGDSALYFCASSVRLAGLAGELFFGEGSRLTVL.

This clonotype showed up many times. V gene TRBV7-2 combines with J gene TRBJ2-3; D unclear. The CDR3 has 13 residues. From germline, CDR1 is SGHTA and CDR2 FQGNSA. V was trimmed by 8 bases and J by 3 bases, leaving 12 bases between them. CDR3 region: CASGVQKTDTQYF. In nucleotides, the CDR3 is TGTGCCAGCGGGGTACAAAAGACAGATACGCAGTATTTT.

The chain uses TRBV20-1 and TRBJ2-5; D is unclear. Trimming took 0 bases from V and 0 from J, leaving 5 bases between them. Germline loops: CDR1 DFQATT, CDR2 SNEGSKA (reference sequence). The CDR3 is 13 amino acids. CDR3 coding DNA: TGCAGTGCTAGAGACCAGTACCAAGAGACCCAGTACTTC. As protein: CSARDQYQETQYF.

This clonotype was observed many times. This chain connects TRBV5-6 to TRBJ1-6; no firm D call. This CDR3 has 13 residues. V was clipped by 4 bases and J by 10 bases, with 12 bases between them. Germline CDR1 SGHDT, CDR2 YYEEEE. The CDR3: CASSATRGSPLHF. The CDR3 DNA reads as TGTGCCAGCAGCGCGACTCGTGGATCACCCCTCCACTTT.

The sample holds a few counts of this clonotype. In nucleotides, the CDR3 is TGCAGCGTTGAAAACCGCAGGGGCGGAAGGAACGAGCAGTACTTC. Translated, it gives CSVENRRGGRNEQYF. The chain is built from TRBV29-1 and TRBJ2-7; D may be TRBD1 (6 bases). The V end lost 2 bases, the J end lost 5 bases, and 19 bases lay between the germline ends. Germline CDR1 and CDR2: SQVTM and ANQGSEA. The CDR3 totals 15 residues.

This clonotype was found a few times. The chain combines TRBV5-8 with TRBJ2-7, with D possibly called TRBD1 or TRBD2 (5 bases each). Trimming took off 5 bases at V and 6 bases at J, with 12 bases between the two ends. Per germline, CDR1 SGHTS and CDR2 YDEGEE. This CDR3 is 12 amino acids long. DNA for the CDR3: TGTGCCAGCAGTTGGTCGGGGCGCGAGCAGTACTTC. This codes for CASSWSGREQYF. The variable domain in full, with the rest retrieved from reference TRBV5-8 and TRBJ2-7, is EAGVTQSPTHLIKTRGQQATLRCSPISGHTSVYWYQQALGLGLQFLLWYDEGEERNRGNFPPRFSGRQFPNYSSELNVNALELEDSALYLCASSWSGREQYFGPGTRLTVT.

This clonotype turned up a few times. The chain is built from TRBV29-1 and TRBJ2-1; maybe TRBD2 (6 bases). Germline loops: CDR1 SQVTM, CDR2 ANQGSEA. Trimming removed 2 bases at V and 6 bases at J, with 11 bases between. The CDR3 has 13 residues. The CDR3 DNA is TGCAGCGTTGAATGGCGGGGCCCCAATGAGCAGTTCTTC. It translates to CSVEWRGPNEQFF.

V gene TRBV12-3 or TRBV12-4 combines with J gene TRBJ1-3; 12 bases map to TRBD1. The CDR3 sequence is 16 residues long. J was trimmed by 1 base and V by 5 bases; bases with no gene match: 3. This CDR3 is CASSRGQGASGNTIYF. The CDR3 DNA follows: TGTGCCAGCAGTCGGGGACAGGGGGCATCTGGAAACACCATATATTTT.

A few counts support this clonotype. The V and J genes are TRBV7-8 and TRBJ1-1, with a weak D call TRBD1 (6 bases). This CDR3 has 17 amino acids. Trimming pared 1 base from V and 5 bases from J, leaving 20 bases between. The germline CDR1 and CDR2 sequences are SGHVS and FQNEAQ. CDR3 DNA sequence: TGTGCCAGCAGCTTAGATGGTCTGGGGGGCATGAGGACTGAAGCTTTCTTT. This encodes CASSLDGLGGMRTEAFF.

The V and J genes are TRBV10-3 and TRBJ1-2; tentatively, D is TRBD1 (5 bases). In germline, CDR1 is ENHRY, CDR2 SYGVKD. V lost 6 bases and J lost 3, with 11 bases in between. CDR3 length equals 13 residues. The CDR3 sequence: CAISPGRHYGYTF. Here the CDR3 DNA reads TGTGCCATCAGCCCGGGACGGCACTATGGCTACACCTTC.

This clonotype was recorded many times. The CDR3 sequence is CASSSQGADTEAFF. The CDR3 nucleotides read TGTGCCAGCAGTTCCCAGGGGGCCGATACTGAAGCTTTCTTT. The chain carries TRBV5-5 and TRBJ1-1; 8 nucleotides match TRBD1. The CDR3 runs 14 residues. Germline CDR1 and CDR2: SGHKS and YYEKEE (reference sequence). V lost 5 bases, J lost 5 bases, and 8 bases stayed unmatched.

The chain combines TRBV20-1 with TRBJ2-3, with TRBD2 as a possible D gene (6 bases). The CDR3 consists of 13 residues. Trimming pared 5 bases from V and 2 bases from J, leaving 11 bases between. Germline V gene sequence: CDR1 DFQATT, CDR2 SNEGSKA (reference sequence). CDR3 loop: CSALRDSTDTQYF. CDR3 sequence (DNA): TGCAGTGCTCTCCGGGACTCCACAGATACGCAGTATTTT.

This clonotype appeared a few times. V usage is TRBV29-1 and J usage is TRBJ2-1, with D unresolved. The CDR3 loop spans 14 amino acids. The germline V gene has CDR1 SQVTM and CDR2 ANQGSEA. With 7 bases removed from V and 7 bases from J, the gap between germline ends came to 20 bases. The CDR3 loop is CSARTGPLKNEQFF. The DNA of the CDR3 is TGCAGCGCCAGAACCGGGCCTTTAAAAAATGAGCAGTTCTTC.

The chain has TRBV5-1 and TRBJ2-7, with D perhaps TRBD1 or TRBD2 (5 bases each). V lost 4 bases to trimming and J lost 2 bases, with 13 bases between them. CDR1 is SGHRS, CDR2 YFSETQ, per germline. The CDR3 runs to 14 residues. CDR3 region: CASSGRDGAYEQYF. CDR3 DNA: TGCGCCAGCAGCGGACGGGACGGAGCCTACGAGCAGTACTTC.

This clonotype was detected ten times or more. J is TRBJ2-1 and V is TRBV18, with 9 positions matching TRBD2. Trimming cost V 2 bases and J 9 bases; bases outside gene matches: 5. Germline CDR1 reads KGHSH; CDR2 reads LQKENI. CDR3 length: 14 residues. CDR3 residues: CASSPNGLASEQFF. The CDR3 DNA reads as TGTGCCAGCTCACCAAACGGACTAGCGTCTGAGCAGTTCTTC.

The chain couples TRBV11-2 to TRBJ2-2; no reliable D call. The CDR3 consists of 12 residues. The germline V gene encodes CDR1 SGHAT and CDR2 FQNNGV. The V gene lost 8 bases and the J gene lost 3 bases, with 7 bases spanning the gap. CDR3 nucleotide sequence: TGTGCCAGCCTGGGATACACCGGGGAGCTGTTTTTT. It is translated as CASLGYTGELFF.

This clonotype was picked up many times. V gene TRBV29-1 combines with J gene TRBJ2-1; 8 nucleotides match TRBD2. The CDR3 spans 15 residues. Germline V lookup: CDR1 SQVTM, CDR2 ANQGSEA. V lost 6 bases to trimming and J lost 7 bases; unmatched junction nucleotides: 14. The CDR3 region has the DNA TGCAGCGTCCGGGGGGGCAATAGGGCGGTAAATGAGCAGTTCTTC. Its translation: CSVRGGNRAVNEQFF.

The sample holds a few counts of this clonotype. This chain uses TRBV20-1 with TRBJ1-5; D perhaps matches TRBD1 (6 bases). The CDR3 sequence is 14 residues long. V was shortened by 0 bases and J by 6 bases, with 12 bases between the two germline ends. The germline V gene encodes CDR1 DFQATT and CDR2 SNEGSKA (reference sequence). The CDR3 reads CSARDGTSGQPQHF. The CDR3 region has the DNA TGCAGTGCTAGAGATGGGACATCGGGTCAGCCCCAGCATTTT.

The rearrangement joins TRBV6-1 to TRBJ2-1; 7 bases fit TRBD2. The CDR3 runs to 16 residues. With 3 bases clipped from V and 0 bases from J, the junction kept 5 bases outside the gene matches. Germline-derived CDR1 and CDR2 are MNHNS and SASEGT. The CDR3 sequence is CASSDLLAVSYNEQFF. The CDR3 DNA reads as TGTGCCAGCAGTGATCTCCTAGCGGTCTCCTACAATGAGCAGTTCTTC.

This chain uses TRBV3-1 with TRBJ1-1; D might be TRBD1 (6 bases). Deletions cut 1 base from V and 8 bases from J, with 11 bases between. The CDR3 totals 13 residues. Germline CDR1 LGHDT, CDR2 YNNKEL (reference sequence). The CDR3 loop reads CASSQVDRKEAFF. The CDR3 DNA reads TGTGCCAGCAGCCAAGTCGACAGGAAGGAAGCTTTCTTT.

This clonotype has a handful of counts. V usage is TRBV5-1 and J usage is TRBJ1-1; TRBD1 might be the D (6 bases). The CDR3 is 13 residues long. CDR1 and CDR2 (germline): SGHRS, YFSETQ. V lost 5 bases and J lost 4, with 12 bases in between. The CDR3 region is CASRGQQSTEAFF. The CDR3 bases are TGCGCCAGCAGAGGACAGCAGAGCACTGAAGCTTTCTTT.

This clonotype was detected a few times. This sequence joins TRBV12-3 or TRBV12-4 and TRBJ2-5, with 10 bases matching TRBD2. This CDR3 spans 20 amino acids. V shed 2 bases and J 3 bases; nucleotides not matched to a gene: 18. CDR3 nucleotide sequence: TGTGCCAGCAGTTTATCTCTCGGGCAGTACATAGCGGGGGGTGAAGAGACCCAGTACTTC. It yields the protein CASSLSLGQYIAGGEETQYF.

This clonotype was observed a handful of times. In DNA form, the CDR3 reads TGTGCCAGCAGCGGGGGGCCAGGACTAGCGGGAGGGCATCGGGAGACCCAGTACTTC. It specifies CASSGGPGLAGGHRETQYF. The rearrangement joins TRBV5-6 to TRBJ2-5; the match to TRBD2 covers 15 bases. The CDR3 is 19 residues long. Per germline, CDR1 SGHDT and CDR2 YYEEEE. V shed 4 bases and J 5 bases; nucleotides not matched to a gene: 15.

The J gene is TRBJ1-1, the V gene TRBV5-1, with 9 bases aligning to TRBD1. CDR3 length equals 15 residues. V gave up 3 bases and J gave up 12 bases; unmatched junction bases: 15. Germline V gene lookup returns CDR1 SGHRS and CDR2 YFSETQ. CDR3 loop: CASSSQGAQTGTSFF. The CDR3, as DNA: TGCGCCAGCAGCTCACAGGGGGCGCAGACCGGAACCTCTTTCTTT.

This clonotype was seen more than once but under ten times. The CDR3 DNA is TGTGCCAGCAGCCGTCTCTTCCGGGACAGTTTTCCAGATACGCAGTATTTT. Its translation is CASSRLFRDSFPDTQYF. The chain recombines TRBV12-3 or TRBV12-4 with TRBJ2-3; TRBD1 agrees at 7 bases. The CDR3 totals 17 residues. Losses at the gene ends were 6 bases for V and 4 bases for J; bases not matched to a gene: 16.

This clonotype turned up a few times. The rearrangement uses TRBV2 and TRBJ1-4; no firm D call. This CDR3 is 14 amino acids long. V shed 6 bases and J shed 8 bases, with 16 bases lying between them. Germline CDR1 SNHLY, CDR2 FYNNEI. CDR3 DNA sequence: TGTGCCAGCAGCCGAGGAGGGATGAACGAAAAACTGTTTTTT. It encodes CASSRGGMNEKLFF.

This clonotype was observed at least ten times. This chain joins TRBV5-1 and TRBJ2-7, with 12 positions matching TRBD2. Germline V gene sequence: CDR1 SGHRS, CDR2 YFSETQ. The CDR3 sequence is 17 residues long. The trim removed 3 bases at V and 2 bases at J, leaving 9 bases unmatched. CDR3 in amino acids: CASSSNGLAGSPYEQYF. The CDR3 coding sequence is TGCGCCAGCAGCTCTAACGGACTAGCGGGGTCACCCTACGAGCAGTACTTC.

This clonotype was recorded a few times. The chain carries TRBV27 and TRBJ2-3; 12 nucleotides agree with TRBD2. The length of the CDR3 is 17 residues. The germline V gene has CDR1 MNHEY and CDR2 SMNVEV (reference sequence). Unmatched junction bases numbered 8, after V lost 4 bases and J lost 3 bases. CDR3 DNA sequence: TGTGCCAGCAGTTCAGGACTAGCGGGACGTCGGACAGATACGCAGTATTTT. Translation: CASSSGLAGRRTDTQYF.